This is a list of T cell receptor beta chains from one sample in a study of response to subunit inactivated influenza vaccine. MiXCR, applied by TCRdb to the RT-PCR reads, yields one record per CDR3 protein. The sample holds about 570,000 distinct CDR3 sequences, about 11% seen once. The sequences come from PBMCs from blood, collected on the day of vaccination. These receptors originate from a man aged 45 to 65 who received an inactivated influenza vaccine. The CDR3 runs from the conserved cysteine through the conserved F or W. Each record gives: V gene, CDR3 length, CDR3 protein.

TRBV5-1 | 16 | CASSLIAGATSYEQYF
TRBV7-2 | 16 | CASSLVSSSYNSPLHF
TRBV12-3/TRBV12-4 | 14 | CASTPSSGEEKLFF
TRBV7-2 | 16 | CASSLSRGTLGGTQYF
TRBV27 | 15 | CASTMAVHGANVLTF
TRBV7-9 | 13 | CASSSIPRGELFF
TRBV7-8 | 16 | CASSLDRLAGANEQFF
TRBV20-1 | 18 | CSARVPIFRGTSYNEQFF
TRBV12-3/TRBV12-4 | 12 | CASSLVSGEQFF
TRBV12-3/TRBV12-4 | 14 | CASSLRENTGELFF
TRBV12-3/TRBV12-4 | 13 | CASAGGINTEAFF
TRBV30 | 13 | CAWIGTGHNEQFF
TRBV7-9 | 16 | CASSSPGAGVHQPQHF
TRBV20-1 | 19 | CSASPSRQGEVGTYEKLFF
TRBV6-5 | 15 | CASSSRRESGNTIYF
TRBV9 | 17 | CASSVGGQGGNSETQYF
TRBV12-3/TRBV12-4 | 13 | CASSWGGKETQYF
TRBV29-1 | 17 | CSVAAGSRRGRKWIQYF
TRBV4-2 | 16 | CASSQADSGLSYEQYF
TRBV27 | 17 | CASSPLAGTGRNQPQHF